The next 17 T cell receptor beta chains were all read from a single sample in a study of vaccination effects on CD4 cells after COVID-19. Sequencing followed a ViraFEST assay step that expanded antigen-specific CD4+ T cells with viral peptide pools. At the end of 10 days of culture, CD4+ T cells were isolated. Convalescent patients had PCR-confirmed SARS-CoV-2 infection between March and December 2020. Either the BNT162b2 or mRNA-1273 vaccine was given to participants in two doses. The protocol was immunoSEQ multiplex PCR, while the TCRdb copy is restricted to in-frame clones and leaves out a portion. The data contain 14,000 or so clones, around 82% of them seen just once; the ten biggest clones take up less than 20%. These TCRs' antigens remain unknown. Specimen: CD4+ T cells from PBMCs cultured with SARS-CoV-2 spike peptides, collected after COVID-19 vaccination. Receptor source: a human donor who had a prior SARS-CoV-2 infection.

This sequence joins TRBV6-5 and TRBJ1-2; 7 bases fit TRBD1. CDR1 MNHEY and CDR2 SVGAGI come from the germline V gene. Unmatched junction bases numbered 7, after V lost 2 bases and J lost 7 bases. The length of the CDR3 is 14 residues. The CDR3 loop reads CASSYQTGIAGYTF. For the CDR3, the DNA is TGTGCCAGCAGTTACCAGACAGGGATTGCTGGCTACACCTTC.

This clone was found a few times. The J gene is TRBJ2-3, the V gene TRBV7-9, with D unclear. This CDR3 comprises 13 residues. V was trimmed by 5 bases and J by 0 bases, leaving 6 bases between them. CDR1 and CDR2 from the germline V gene are SEHNR and FQNEAQ (reference sequence). The CDR3 region has the DNA TGTGCCAGCAGCCACTATAGCACAGATACGCAGTATTTT. Protein sequence: CASSHYSTDTQYF.

The chain has TRBV6-5 and TRBJ1-3; 7 positions agree with TRBD1. This CDR3 is built from 13 residues. V lost 7 bases and J lost 4; bases outside the gene matches: 4. Germline CDR1 and CDR2: MNHEY and SVGAGI. The CDR3 reads CASTPTGGNTIYF. In DNA form, the CDR3 reads TGTGCCAGCACCCCGACAGGGGGAAACACCATATATTTT.

Within the sample, this clone is medium-sized (0.01 to 0.1%). V is TRBV18 and J is TRBJ2-5; D tentatively reads TRBD1 or TRBD2 (5 bases each). CDR3 length: 16 amino acids. Germline V lookup: CDR1 KGHSH, CDR2 LQKENI. The ends were cut back, 5 bases at V and 0 bases at J, with 16 bases in the middle. DNA of the CDR3: TGTGCCAGCTCATCCTTGCTTATGGGGGACCAAGAGACCCAGTACTTC. Its translation: CASSSLLMGDQETQYF. Drawing the rest from reference TRBV18 and TRBJ2-5, the complete variable domain is NAGVMQNPRHLVRRRGQEARLRCSPMKGHSHVYWYRQLPEEGLKFMVYLQKENIIDESGMPKERFSAEFPKEGPSILRIQQVVRGDSAAYFCASSSLLMGDQETQYFGPGTRLLVL.

CDR3 nucleotide sequence: TGTGCCAGCAGCTTACGGGGGAACACCGGGGAGCTGTTTTTT. This codes for CASSLRGNTGELFF. The rearrangement links TRBV7-2 to TRBJ2-2; TRBD2 is a possible D gene (5 bases). In germline, CDR1 is SGHTA, CDR2 FQGNSA. This CDR3 comprises 14 residues. Trimming removed 2 bases at V and 1 base at J, with 5 bases between.

V and J are TRBV7-9 and TRBJ1-2; D is ambiguous. Per germline, CDR1 SEHNR and CDR2 FQNEAQ (reference sequence). Trimming removed 4 bases at V and 5 bases at J, with 5 bases between. The CDR3 is made up of 11 amino acids. This CDR3 is CASSSSYGYTF. CDR3 nucleotides: TGTGCCAGCAGCTCCTCTTATGGCTACACCTTC.

This clone was counted between two and nine times. V usage is TRBV27 and J usage is TRBJ1-2; 11 bases align to TRBD1. Germline trimming cut 4 bases from V and 4 bases from J; bases unmatched to any gene: 11. CDR3 length equals 17 residues. Germline loops: CDR1 MNHEY, CDR2 SMNVEV (reference sequence). The CDR3 DNA sequence: TGTGCCAGCAGTTCATCGGGACAGGGGGAAAGGGGCTATGGCTACACCTTC. Translation: CASSSSGQGERGYGYTF.

Worth noting for this clone: At one end, the junction sequence differs from germline, possibly due to a read error. The chain has TRBV3-1 (or the pseudogene TRBV3-2) and TRBJ1-2; 8 bases line up with TRBD1. Germline values: CDR1 LGHDT, CDR2 YNNKEL (reference sequence). The length of the CDR3 is 12 residues. The CDR3 DNA follows: TGTGCCAGCAGCCAAAAGGACAGGGTGGCGCGCTTC. Its translation: CASSQKDRVARF.

This clone showed up just once. The chain combines TRBV5-5 with TRBJ2-7, with 12 bases aligning to TRBD2. CDR3 length: 16 residues. The J segment lost 3 bases and the V segment lost 4 bases, leaving 8 bases of the junction unmatched. The germline CDR1 and CDR2 sequences are SGHKS and YYEKEE (reference sequence). For the CDR3, the DNA is TGTGCCAGCAGCGCGCGACTAGCGGGAGTCTTCTACGAGCAGTACTTC. This codes for CASSARLAGVFYEQYF.

CDR3 sequence: CASSLIGTGILGFTF. CDR3 DNA sequence: TGTGCCAGCTCACTTATCGGGACAGGGATTCTCGGGTTCACCTTC. The chain recombines TRBV18 with TRBJ1-2; 9 nucleotides match TRBD1. The CDR3 extends over 15 amino acids. Germline values: CDR1 KGHSH, CDR2 LQKENI. With 4 bases clipped from V and 13 bases from J, the junction kept 16 bases outside the gene matches.

The chain has TRBV19 and TRBJ1-1, with D possibly TRBD1 on 5 matching bases. CDR1 LNHDA and CDR2 SQIVND come from the germline V gene (reference sequence). The V end lost 7 bases, the J end lost 0 bases, and 15 bases lay between the germline ends. This CDR3 is built from 15 residues. The CDR3 sequence is CASTIRGYMNTEAFF. For the CDR3, the DNA is TGTGCCAGTACCATACGGGGGTACATGAACACTGAAGCTTTCTTT.

The chain carries TRBV5-1 and TRBJ1-1, with TRBD1 identical over 11 bases. Per the germline V gene, CDR1 is SGHRS and CDR2 is YFSETQ. This CDR3 is built from 16 residues. J gave up 1 base and V 6 bases, and 8 bases lay outside the gene matches. Here the CDR3 DNA reads TGCGCCAGCAACCCTTGGACAGGGGGCTGGAACACTGAAGCTTTCTTT. It encodes CASNPWTGGWNTEAFF. Full variable domain (outside the CDR3, taken from reference TRBV5-1 and TRBJ1-1): KAGVTQTPRYLIKTRGQQVTLSCSPISGHRSVSWYQQTPGQGLQFLFEYFSETQRNKGNFPGRFSGRQFSNSRSEMNVSTLELGDSALYLCASNPWTGGWNTEAFFGQGTRLTVV.

CDR3 DNA: TGCGCCAGCAGCCCACGGGACAGAGGGGACGAAAAACTGTTTTTT. Protein: CASSPRDRGDEKLFF. V is TRBV5-1 and J is TRBJ1-4, with 7 bases lining up with TRBD1. Per the germline V gene, CDR1 is SGHRS and CDR2 is YFSETQ. Trimming at V came to 4 bases and at J to 8 bases, leaving 11 bases not matched to a gene. The CDR3 is made up of 15 amino acids.

The rearrangement uses TRBV2 and TRBJ2-2; D is unclear. The germline gives CDR1 SNHLY, CDR2 FYNNEI. V was shortened by 8 bases and J by 4 bases, with 8 bases between the two germline ends. CDR3 length equals 12 residues. The CDR3 nucleotides are TGTGCCAGCTGGGTAGGCACCGGGGAGCTGTTTTTT. Amino acids: CASWVGTGELFF.

There are a few counts of this clone. This sequence joins TRBV2 and TRBJ2-7; D gene unclear. Trimming removed 5 bases at V and 3 bases at J, with 8 bases between. This CDR3 spans 12 amino acids. CDR1 is SNHLY, CDR2 FYNNEI, per germline. In nucleotides, the CDR3 is TGTGCCAGCAGTCTCAACAGCTACGAGCAGTACTTC. Translated, it gives CASSLNSYEQYF.

This chain uses TRBV11-2 with TRBJ1-3; TRBD1 matches at 9 bases. The CDR3 runs to 15 residues. V shed 5 bases, J shed 3 bases, and the junction held 5 bases outside the gene matches. The germline V gene has CDR1 SGHAT and CDR2 FQNNGV. CDR3 loop: CASSRDRVDGNTIYF. In nucleotides, the CDR3 is TGTGCCAGCAGCCGGGACAGGGTTGATGGAAACACCATATATTTT.

This chain connects TRBV2 to TRBJ1-2; 10 bases map to TRBD1. This CDR3 spans 15 amino acids. Germline CDR1 and CDR2: SNHLY and FYNNEI. V was pared by 0 bases and J by 5 bases, with 3 bases of the junction left unmatched. In nucleotides, the CDR3 is TGTGCCAGCAGTGAAGCTGGGACAGGGGAGTATGGCTACACCTTC. Its protein is CASSEAGTGEYGYTF. Using reference TRBV2 and TRBJ1-2 for the parts outside the CDR3, the full variable domain is EPEVTQTPSHQVTQMGQEVILRCVPISNHLYFYWYRQILGQKVEFLVSFYNNEISEKSEIFDDQFSVERPDGSNFTLKIRSTKLEDSAMYFCASSEAGTGEYGYTFGSGTRLTVV.